Listed below are T cell receptor beta chains from one sample, sequenced in a study of PD-1 blockade in classical Hodgkin lymphoma. Libraries were prepared by immunoSEQ multiplex PCR; TCRdb keeps only in-frame clonotypes and omits some of them. The sample lists 40,000 or so clones; less than 80% were seen once. The sample in question was peripheral blood mononuclear cells (PBMCs), obtained at baseline. These TCRs come from a human donor with classical Hodgkin lymphoma. The CDR3 runs from the conserved cysteine through the conserved F or W. The D gene is left open where the match is weak. Size values are once, few and many counts, or a class for expanded clones, and some rows have none.

j_call,d_call,v_call,clone_size,cdr3_aa,cdr3_nt
TRBJ2-1,NA,TRBV7-9,once,CASSPQERGRGNEQFF,TGTGCCAGCAGCCCCCAGGAGAGGGGTAGAGGGAATGAGCAGTTCTTC
TRBJ2-1,NA,TRBV5-1,NA,CASSLPEVNEQFF,TGCGCCAGCAGCTTGCCGGAAGTCAATGAGCAGTTCTTC
TRBJ2-1,TRBD2,TRBV6-5,NA,CASSYFASGVFNEQFF,TGTGCCAGCAGTTACTTCGCTAGCGGAGTTTTTAATGAGCAGTTCTTC
TRBJ2-1,NA,TRBV27,NA,CASSYVGNEQFF,TGTGCCAGCAGTTACGTGGGGAATGAGCAGTTCTTC
TRBJ2-7,NA,TRBV6-5,NA,CASSYSGSLYEQYF,TGTGCCAGCAGTTACTCAGGGTCGCTCTACGAGCAGTACTTC
TRBJ1-1,TRBD1,TRBV13,NA,CASSSGDREINTEAFF,TGTGCCAGCAGCTCCGGGGACAGGGAGATTAACACTGAAGCTTTCTTT
TRBJ2-3,NA,TRBV4-1,few,CASSQVDMGMTDTQYF,TGCGCCAGCAGCCAAGTTGATATGGGGATGACAGATACGCAGTATTTT
TRBJ1-2,NA,TRBV4-3,NA,CASSQISGEGYTF,TGCGCCAGCAGCCAAATTTCGGGAGAGGGCTACACCTTC
TRBJ1-3,NA,TRBV5-4,NA,CATGLQRGNTIYF,TGTGCCACCGGACTTCAAAGGGGGAACACCATATATTTT
TRBJ2-1,TRBD1,TRBV2,NA,CASRETGFNEQFF,TGTGCCAGCAGGGAGACAGGGTTCAATGAGCAGTTCTTC
TRBJ1-2,TRBD1,TRBV29-1,NA,CSVVGGQGTQTNYGYTF,TGCAGCGTGGTAGGAGGACAGGGGACGCAGACTAACTATGGCTACACCTTC
TRBJ2-1,NA,TRBV5-4,NA,CASSLAGVWSYNEQFF,TGTGCCAGCAGCTTGGCAGGGGTGTGGTCCTACAATGAGCAGTTCTTC
TRBJ1-5,TRBD1,TRBV6-5,NA,CASSYTLGQGDQPQHF,TGTGCCAGCAGTTACACTTTGGGACAGGGCGATCAGCCCCAGCATTTT
TRBJ2-7,NA,TRBV5-4,NA,CASSLRGYEQYF,TGTGCCAGCAGCTTGAGAGGTTACGAGCAGTACTTC
TRBJ2-2,TRBD2,TRBV7-9,NA,CASSQPGGVYAGTGELFF,TGTGCCAGCAGCCAACCCGGGGGGGTGTATGCAGGAACCGGGGAGCTGTTTTTT
TRBJ1-2,NA,TRBV18,NA,CASSPLAGDDYGYTF,TGTGCCAGCTCACCATTGGCAGGAGATGACTATGGCTACACCTTC
TRBJ2-7,NA,TRBV27,NA,CASSLSDILGEQYF,TGTGCCAGCAGTTTATCCGACATTCTAGGGGAGCAGTACTTC
TRBJ2-7,TRBD2,TRBV30,NA,CAWTGTSGSHGSYEQYF,TGTGCCTGGACAGGGACTAGCGGGAGTCATGGATCCTACGAGCAGTACTTC
TRBJ2-5,NA,TRBV6-6,NA,CASSYSRRGLKETQYF,TGTGCCAGCAGTTACTCAAGGCGGGGGCTGAAAGAGACCCAGTACTTC
TRBJ2-7,NA,TRBV28,NA,CASSPLPLSYEQYF,TGTGCCAGCAGTCCCCTGCCCTTATCCTACGAGCAGTACTTC
TRBJ1-2,NA,TRBV4-1,NA,CASSQETGDNYGYTF,TGCGCCAGCAGCCAAGAGACGGGAGATAACTATGGCTACACCTTC
TRBJ1-1,NA,TRBV6-5,once,CASSQYWNTEAFF,TGTGCCAGCAGTCAATACTGGAACACTGAAGCTTTCTTT
TRBJ2-7,TRBD2,TRBV7-9,NA,CASSASGGRAYEQYF,TGTGCCAGCAGCGCTAGCGGAGGAAGGGCCTACGAGCAGTACTTC
TRBJ2-1,NA,TRBV5-1,NA,CASSFGGSSYNEQFF,TGCGCCAGCAGCTTTGGGGGGAGTTCCTACAATGAGCAGTTCTTC
TRBJ1-2,NA,TRBV9,NA,CASSDYQGYGYTF,TGTGCCAGCAGCGATTACCAGGGCTATGGCTACACCTTC
TRBJ1-1,NA,TRBV2,NA,CASSLAAVGTEAFF,TGTGCCAGCAGCTTGGCAGCCGTAGGAACTGAAGCTTTCTTT
TRBJ1-5,NA,TRBV6-5,once,CASSYSTQPQHF,TGTGCCAGCAGTTACTCAACCCAGCCCCAGCATTTT
TRBJ2-1,TRBD2,TRBV11-2,NA,CASSDSVGRASHEQFF,TGTGCCAGCAGCGATAGTGTCGGGAGGGCCTCCCATGAGCAGTTCTTC
TRBJ2-7,TRBD1,TRBV7-9,NA,CASSLATGGSYEQYF,TGTGCCAGCAGCTTAGCCACAGGGGGCTCCTACGAGCAGTACTTC
TRBJ1-5,NA,TRBV6-5,NA,CASSKRTDSNQPQHF,TGTGCCAGCAGCAAGAGGACAGATAGCAATCAGCCCCAGCATTTT
TRBJ1-1,NA,TRBV27,NA,CASSANDNTEAFF,TGTGCCAGCAGTGCCAACGACAACACTGAAGCTTTCTTT
TRBJ1-1,NA,TRBV7-2,NA,CASSIQEGTEAFF,TGTGCCAGCAGTATTCAGGAGGGCACTGAAGCTTTCTTT
TRBJ2-1,TRBD1,TRBV2,few,CASSETGAGEQFF,TGTGCCAGCAGTGAGACAGGGGCGGGTGAGCAGTTCTTC
TRBJ2-3,TRBD2,TRBV6-7,NA,CASSHSGRVADTQYF,TGTGCCAGCAGCCATAGCGGGAGGGTCGCAGATACGCAGTATTTT
TRBJ1-2,NA,TRBV19,NA,CASNPPGYGYTF,TGTGCCAGTAATCCCCCCGGCTATGGCTACACCTTC
TRBJ1-5,NA,TRBV28,NA,CASSLRPRQLNQPQHF,TGTGCCAGCAGTTTAAGACCCCGCCAGCTCAATCAGCCCCAGCATTTT
TRBJ2-3,TRBD1,TRBV9,NA,CASSVPFRGRNTQYF,TGTGCCAGCAGCGTTCCTTTCAGGGGGCGAAATACGCAGTATTTT
TRBJ1-4,TRBD1,TRBV5-4,NA,CATSRGVTGDEKLFF,TGTGCCACCTCGAGAGGGGTTACAGGGGATGAAAAACTGTTTTTT
TRBJ1-3,NA,TRBV19,NA,CASSISGSGASGAGNTIYF,TGTGCCAGTAGTATTTCTGGGTCAGGGGCCTCGGGGGCTGGAAACACCATATATTTT
TRBJ1-2,NA,TRBV18,NA,CASSPGVLGTF,TGTGCCAGCTCACCGGGGGTTTTGGGGACCTTC
TRBJ2-1,NA,TRBV5-6,few,CASSFMVRAYNEQFF,TGTGCCAGCAGCTTCATGGTTAGGGCCTACAATGAGCAGTTCTTC
TRBJ2-7,NA,TRBV29-1,few,CSVEYGHSYEQYF,TGCAGCGTTGAATACGGCCATTCCTACGAGCAGTACTTC
TRBJ1-2,NA,TRBV9,NA,CASSTQGRAYTF,TGTGCCAGCAGCACCCAAGGGAGGGCCTACACCTTC
TRBJ2-1,NA,TRBV5-5,NA,CASSSDRRANNEQFF,TGTGCCAGCAGCTCGGACAGGAGGGCTAACAATGAGCAGTTCTTC
TRBJ2-5,TRBD2,TRBV2,once,CASNDWTSGRENQETQYF,TGTGCCAGCAACGACTGGACTAGCGGGAGAGAAAACCAAGAGACCCAGTACTTC
TRBJ1-2,TRBD1,TRBV28,few,CASSTTGLYGYTF,TGTGCCAGCAGTACGACAGGGCTCTATGGCTACACCTTC
TRBJ2-1,TRBD1,TRBV7-8,NA,CASSFHEQGIGYNEQFF,TGTGCCAGCAGCTTCCATGAACAGGGGATAGGGTACAATGAGCAGTTCTTC
TRBJ2-7,TRBD1,TRBV9,NA,CASSVGQGTYEQYF,TGTGCCAGCAGCGTTGGACAGGGGACCTACGAGCAGTACTTC
TRBJ2-7,NA,TRBV27,many,CASRHGGGNEQYF,TGTGCCAGCAGGCATGGCGGAGGCAACGAGCAGTACTTC
TRBJ2-5,NA,TRBV11-1,NA,CASSSSERKTQYF,TGTGCCAGCAGCTCCTCGGAGCGGAAGACCCAGTACTTC
TRBJ2-7,NA,TRBV6-5,few,CASSYSVLHSYEQYF,TGTGCCAGCAGTTACTCAGTCTTACACTCCTACGAGCAGTACTTC
TRBJ2-7,TRBD1,TRBV6-5,NA,CASSYRAAGGYEQYF,TGTGCCAGCAGTTACAGAGCAGCAGGGGGCTACGAGCAGTACTTC
TRBJ2-4,NA,TRBV5-1,NA,CASSLLGNIQYF,TGCGCCAGCAGCTTGTTGGGGAACATTCAGTACTTC
TRBJ2-7,TRBD1,TRBV28,few,CASSPGTGVSEQYF,TGTGCCAGCAGTCCCGGGACAGGGGTAAGCGAGCAGTACTTC
TRBJ1-1,NA,TRBV28,NA,CASSLQGGTEAFF,TGTGCCAGCAGTTTACAAGGGGGCACTGAAGCTTTCTTT
TRBJ2-2,NA,TRBV5-1,NA,CASSLLSGSPPGELFF,TGCGCCAGCAGCTTACTCTCCGGGAGTCCGCCCGGGGAGCTGTTTTTT
TRBJ2-3,NA,TRBV5-5,once,CASSLPGRLTQYF,TGTGCCAGCAGCTTGCCAGGGAGGCTTACGCAGTATTTT
TRBJ1-2,NA,TRBV28,NA,CASSFNEDGYTF,TGTGCCAGCAGTTTCAATGAGGATGGCTACACCTTC
TRBJ2-5,NA,TRBV11-3,once,CASSSSETQYF,TGTGCCAGCAGCTCAAGCGAGACCCAGTACTTC